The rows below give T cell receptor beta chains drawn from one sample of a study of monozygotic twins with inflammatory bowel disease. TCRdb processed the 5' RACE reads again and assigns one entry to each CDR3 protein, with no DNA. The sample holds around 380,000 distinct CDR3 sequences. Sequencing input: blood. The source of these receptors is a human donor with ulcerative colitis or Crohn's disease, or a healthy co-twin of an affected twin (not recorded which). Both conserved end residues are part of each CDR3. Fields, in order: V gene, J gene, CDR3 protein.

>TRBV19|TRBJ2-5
CASTPTGEETQYF
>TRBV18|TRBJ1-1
CASSYHEGTEAFF
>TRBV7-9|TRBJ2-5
CASSLVWRKRTQYF
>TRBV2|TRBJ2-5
CASSGLAGDQETQYF
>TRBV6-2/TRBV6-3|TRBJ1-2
CASTRQGDGNGYTF
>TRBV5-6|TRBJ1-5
CASSLAGPNQPQHF
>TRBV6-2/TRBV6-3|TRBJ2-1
CASSYLAGGSSYNEQFF
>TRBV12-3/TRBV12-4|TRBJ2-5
CASSLALGGGAQYF
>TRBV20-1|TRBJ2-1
CSADPVSGPSYNEQFF
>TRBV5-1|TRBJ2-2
CASSLADRGGTGELFF
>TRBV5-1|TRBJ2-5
CASSGEQGRFGTQYF
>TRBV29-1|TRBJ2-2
CSVEVKRAGGELFF
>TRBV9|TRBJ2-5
CASSAKGLAGGTQYF
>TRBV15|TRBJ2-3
CATSTQETDTQYF
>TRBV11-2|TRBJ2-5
CASSSTRGTSGRALGETQYF
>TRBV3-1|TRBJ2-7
CASSQVPGLAGFAYEQYF
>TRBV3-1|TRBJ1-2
CASSQERGTGLSYGYTF
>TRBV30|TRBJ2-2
CAWSVGREEGELFF
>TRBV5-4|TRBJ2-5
CASSLAGQGVRETQYF
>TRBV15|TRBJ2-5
CATSIRQGQETQYF
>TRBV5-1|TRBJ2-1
CASSLEGLSYNEQFF
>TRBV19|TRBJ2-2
CASSSRADTGELFF
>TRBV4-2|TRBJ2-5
CASSQDPIMGGSQETQYF
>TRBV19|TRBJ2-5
CASSLGQAIVETQYF
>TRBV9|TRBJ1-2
CASSVGAGGSNYGYTF
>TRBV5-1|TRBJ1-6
CASSSGQGAGSPLHF
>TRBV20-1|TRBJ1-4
CSATGTANEKLFF
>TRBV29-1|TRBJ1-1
CSVVRGLASTEAFF
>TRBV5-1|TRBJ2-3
CASSLQPGGAASDTQYF
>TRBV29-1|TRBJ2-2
CSVGMKNTGELFF
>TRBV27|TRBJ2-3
CASIPRGGRGLTDTQYF
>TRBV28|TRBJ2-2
CASSPRSPNTGELFF
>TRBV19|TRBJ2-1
CASTSGSSYNEQFF
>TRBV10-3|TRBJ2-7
CAISEFDKADGYSYEQYF
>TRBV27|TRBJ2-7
CASTPGASYEQYF
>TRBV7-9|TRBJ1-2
CASSPGDGYTF